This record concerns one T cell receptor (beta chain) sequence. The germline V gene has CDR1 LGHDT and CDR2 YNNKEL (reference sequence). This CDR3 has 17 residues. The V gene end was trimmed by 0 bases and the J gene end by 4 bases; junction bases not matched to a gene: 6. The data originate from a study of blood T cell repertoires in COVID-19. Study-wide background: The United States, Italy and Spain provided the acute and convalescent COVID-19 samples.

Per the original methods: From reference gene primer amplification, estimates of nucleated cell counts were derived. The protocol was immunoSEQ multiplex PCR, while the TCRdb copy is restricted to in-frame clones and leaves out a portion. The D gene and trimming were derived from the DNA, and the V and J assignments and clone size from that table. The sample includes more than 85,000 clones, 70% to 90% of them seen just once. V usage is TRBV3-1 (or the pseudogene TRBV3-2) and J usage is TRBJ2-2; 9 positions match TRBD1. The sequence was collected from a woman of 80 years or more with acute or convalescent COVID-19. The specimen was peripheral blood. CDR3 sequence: CASSQDTRTGATGELFF. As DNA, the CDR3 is TGTGCCAGCAGCCAAGATACAAGGACAGGGGCCACCGGGGAGCTGTTTTTT.